This T cell receptor (beta chain) originates from a study of tumor and adjacent non-tumor tissue in lung cancer. Whole-study context: The cohort had under 15 adenocarcinoma, 2 squamous cell and 1 small cell patients.

This clonotype qualifies as medium-sized. This sample's RNA came from whole unsorted tissue. Newly diagnosed lung cancer patients had thoracic surgery in China, August–late 2014, without prior chemotherapy. Three rounds of nested PCR, following a modified ARM-PCR protocol, produced the TCRbeta library. TCRdb re-called the multiplex PCR reads through MiXCR, storing one row per CDR3 protein. Of approximately 86,000 distinct CDR3 sequences listed, over 60% are singletons. CDR3 length equals 16 residues. Trimming removed 4 bases from V and 0 bases from J; junction bases left unmatched: 4. Germline-derived CDR1 and CDR2 are SGHAT and FQNNGV.

The receptor comes from a woman aged 35 to 49 with non-small cell lung cancer. The gene calls are TRBV11-2 and TRBJ2-2; 8 nucleotides line up with TRBD2. Sequenced sample: lung tumor tissue. The CDR3 DNA sequence: TGTGCCAGCAGCTCCGGGGGGGGGACGAACACCGGGGAGCTGTTTTTT. Its protein product is CASSSGGGTNTGELFF.